This passage covers 31 T cell receptor beta chains from one sample sequenced in a study of blood T cell repertoires in COVID-19. This table comes from immunoSEQ multiplex PCR, and its TCRdb copy is limited to in-frame clones, with some not included. The sample has about 28,000 clones; 85% to 90% are singletons. Sequencing input: peripheral blood. The receptors originated from a human donor in a cohort sampled during active COVID-19.

The chain's CDR3 is CSVEKGEGANVLTF. In DNA, the CDR3 is TGCAGCGTTGAAAAGGGAGAGGGGGCCAACGTCCTGACTTTC. This sequence joins TRBV29-1 and TRBJ2-6; tentatively, D is TRBD2 (5 bases). The length of the CDR3 is 14 residues. Germline values: CDR1 SQVTM, CDR2 ANQGSEA. V was cut by 2 bases and J by 4 bases, with 9 bases left in between.

The chain uses TRBV5-1 and TRBJ1-3; TRBD1 might be the D (6 bases). The germline V and J ends were trimmed by 0 bases and 4 bases, with 11 bases remaining between them. The CDR3 consists of 15 residues. Germline lookup yields CDR1 SGHRS and CDR2 YFSETQ. The chain's CDR3 is CASSLASTGGNTIYF. Written as DNA, the CDR3 is TGCGCCAGCAGCTTGGCTTCGACAGGCGGAAACACCATATATTTT.

The CDR3 loop is CASSGEETQYF. The CDR3 region has the DNA TGTGCCAGCAGTGGGGAGGAGACCCAGTACTTC. This rearrangement joins TRBV2 to TRBJ2-5, with D possibly TRBD2 on 5 matching bases. This CDR3 is built from 11 residues. The V end was cut by 4 bases, the J end by 5 bases, with 5 bases between. Looked up from germline, CDR1 is SNHLY and CDR2 is FYNNEI.

This chain links TRBV27 with TRBJ2-7, with 8 bases lining up with TRBD1. V shed 8 bases, J shed 2 bases, and the junction held 5 bases outside the gene matches. The CDR3 totals 13 residues. The germline gives CDR1 MNHEY, CDR2 SMNVEV (reference sequence). The CDR3 loop reads CASGRQGPYEQYF. The CDR3 DNA is TGTGCCAGCGGAAGACAGGGGCCCTACGAGCAGTACTTC.

V gene TRBV4-3 combines with J gene TRBJ2-1, with 10 bases identical to TRBD2. J gave up 9 bases and V 5 bases, and 10 bases lay outside the gene matches. CDR1 is LGHNA, CDR2 YSLEER, per germline. The length of the CDR3 is 15 residues. The CDR3 here is CASSTAGGHWGEQFF. For the CDR3, the DNA is TGCGCCAGCAGCACAGCGGGGGGGCATTGGGGTGAGCAGTTCTTC.

In nucleotides, the CDR3 is TGTGCCAGCAGCTTAAGCAAAAGTGAGACCCAGTACTTC. Its translation: CASSLSKSETQYF. This chain uses TRBV11-3 with TRBJ2-5; D is uncertain. Per germline, CDR1 SGHNT and CDR2 YENEEA. CDR3 length equals 13 residues. Trimming stripped 2 bases from V and 5 bases from J, with 9 bases between. Full variable domain (remainder filled in from reference TRBV11-3 and TRBJ2-5): EAGVVQSPRYKIIEKKQPVAFWCNPISGHNTLYWYLQNLGQGPELLIRYENEEAVDDSQLPKDRFSAERLKGVDSTLKIQPAELGDSAVYLCASSLSKSETQYFGPGTRLLVL.

The chain uses TRBV5-1 and TRBJ2-2; 12 nucleotides align to TRBD1. V was clipped by 7 bases and J by 8 bases; unmatched bases: 6. CDR3 length: 14 amino acids. Per the germline V gene, CDR1 is SGHRS and CDR2 is YFSETQ. CDR3 in DNA: TGCGCCAGCCGGGACAGGGGGCCGACTGGGGAGCTGTTTTTT. Translating gives CASRDRGPTGELFF.

This chain joins TRBV27 and TRBJ1-1; TRBD1 matches at 8 bases. Looked up from germline, CDR1 is MNHEY and CDR2 is SMNVEV (reference sequence). V lost 3 bases to trimming and J lost 0 bases; unmatched junction nucleotides: 12. The CDR3 has 18 amino acids. The CDR3 coding sequence is TGTGCCAGCAGTTTCCTCACAGGGGGATATAACATGAACACTGAAGCTTTCTTT. It encodes CASSFLTGGYNMNTEAFF.

V usage is TRBV2 and J usage is TRBJ2-2; the D is unclear. This CDR3 comprises 14 residues. With 4 bases removed from V and 5 bases from J, the gap between germline ends came to 11 bases. Germline-derived CDR1 and CDR2 are SNHLY and FYNNEI. The CDR3 here is CASSVSFLTGELFF. The DNA of the CDR3 is TGTGCCAGCAGTGTTTCCTTCCTTACCGGGGAGCTGTTTTTT.

This chain links TRBV7-6 with TRBJ2-7; 10 bases match TRBD1. V shed 5 bases, J shed 3 bases, and the junction held 10 bases outside the gene matches. This CDR3 has 16 residues. The V gene's germline CDR1 is SGHVS and CDR2 FNYEAQ. This chain's CDR3 is CASSIGPTGGSYEQYF. The CDR3 DNA sequence: TGTGCCAGCAGCATAGGCCCGACAGGGGGCAGCTACGAGCAGTACTTC.

This sequence joins TRBV4-2 and TRBJ1-4, with TRBD1 matching 9 bases. With 0 bases clipped from V and 0 bases from J, the junction kept 5 bases outside the gene matches. The CDR3 extends over 18 amino acids. The V gene's germline CDR1 is LGHNA and CDR2 YNFKEQ. The CDR3 bases are TGTGCCAGCAGCCAAGAAAGGGACAGGGTACCAACTAATGAAAAACTGTTTTTT. As protein: CASSQERDRVPTNEKLFF.

In DNA form, the CDR3 reads TGCGCCAGCAGCGCCTCCCGGGGCGGGGGGCAGGATGAGCAGTTCTTC. This translates into CASSASRGGGQDEQFF. The V call is TRBV5-1, the J call TRBJ2-1; 8 bases fit TRBD2. In germline, CDR1 is SGHRS, CDR2 YFSETQ. This CDR3 is built from 16 residues. The trim removed 4 bases at V and 8 bases at J, leaving 14 bases unmatched.

This chain links TRBV2 with TRBJ2-7; 9 bases agree with TRBD1. The CDR3 is 13 residues long. Germline V gene data show CDR1 as SNHLY and CDR2 as FYNNEI. Unmatched junction bases numbered 5, after V lost 7 bases and J lost 4 bases. The CDR3 loop is CASNAGQGYEQYF. In nucleotides, the CDR3 is TGTGCCAGCAATGCGGGACAGGGTTACGAGCAGTACTTC.

The chain uses TRBV6-2 or TRBV6-3 and TRBJ2-5, with 10 bases identical to TRBD2. J was trimmed by 5 bases and V by 2 bases; bases with no gene match: 5. The CDR3 extends over 15 amino acids. Germline V gene lookup returns CDR1 MNHEY and CDR2 SVGEGT. The CDR3 nucleotides read TGTGCCAGCAGTTACGGGCTAGCGGGGGCGGAGACCCAGTACTTC. It specifies CASSYGLAGAETQYF.

The chain joins TRBV7-2 to TRBJ1-5; D unresolved. CDR1 and CDR2 (germline): SGHTA, FQGNSA. The germline V and J ends were trimmed by 3 bases and 2 bases, with 8 bases remaining between them. The CDR3 covers 14 residues. The DNA of the CDR3 is TGTGCCAGCAGCTTTCAAGGAGGCAATCAGCCCCAGCATTTT. This encodes CASSFQGGNQPQHF. The variable domain in full, completed from reference TRBV7-2 and TRBJ1-5, reads GAGVSQSPSNKVTEKGKDVELRCDPISGHTALYWYRQSLGQGLEFLIYFQGNSAPDKSGLPSDRFSAERTGGSVSTLTIQRTQQEDSAVYLCASSFQGGNQPQHFGDGTRLSIL.

This clone was observed a single time. The V and J genes are TRBV11-2 and TRBJ1-6, with D possibly being TRBD1 (5 bases). Germline CDR1 SGHAT, CDR2 FQNNGV. The CDR3 sequence is 16 residues long. Trimming pared 1 base from V and 1 base from J, leaving 8 bases between. CDR3 protein: CASSLAGGSYNSPLHF. The DNA of the CDR3 is TGTGCCAGCAGCTTAGCGGGGGGTTCCTATAATTCACCCCTCCACTTT.

The gene calls are TRBV18 and TRBJ2-3, with D possibly being TRBD2 (5 bases). This CDR3 region has 16 residues. Per germline, CDR1 KGHSH and CDR2 LQKENI. Trimming removed 3 bases from V and 2 bases from J, with 15 bases in between. The CDR3 region is CASSPWNRGNTDTQYF. For the CDR3, the DNA is TGTGCCAGCTCACCGTGGAACAGAGGGAACACAGATACGCAGTATTTT.

The rearrangement uses TRBV13 and TRBJ1-2, with 7 positions matching TRBD1. This CDR3 region has 17 residues. Per the germline V gene, CDR1 is PRHDT and CDR2 is FYEKMQ (reference sequence). The V gene end was trimmed by 1 base and the J gene end by 7 bases; junction bases not matched to a gene: 15. This chain's CDR3 is CASSLENDRASLRGYTF. For the CDR3, the DNA is TGTGCCAGCAGCTTAGAGAACGACAGGGCAAGTCTTCGTGGCTACACCTTC.

The chain is built from TRBV19 and TRBJ2-7, with TRBD2 as a possible D gene (6 bases). Deletions cut 5 bases from V and 3 bases from J, with 11 bases between. Germline V lookup: CDR1 LNHDA, CDR2 SQIVND (reference sequence). The CDR3 is 13 residues long. The CDR3 sequence: CASSYPEGYEQYF. For the CDR3, the DNA is TGTGCCAGTAGTTATCCGGAGGGCTACGAGCAGTACTTC.

This clone appeared once. The gene calls are TRBV6-5 and TRBJ1-2; 8 positions match TRBD1. The CDR3 is 12 amino acids. Germline V gives CDR1 MNHEY, CDR2 SVGAGI. J was trimmed by 11 bases and V by 0 bases; bases with no gene match: 2. The CDR3 nucleotides are TGTGCCAGCAGTTACTCGACAGGGGAGTACACCTTC. Protein product: CASSYSTGEYTF.

This sequence joins TRBV27 and TRBJ2-7; 14 bases agree with TRBD2. This CDR3 contains 17 residues. V shed 4 bases, J shed 3 bases, and the junction held 8 bases outside the gene matches. CDR1 is MNHEY, CDR2 SMNVEV, per germline (reference sequence). The chain's CDR3 is CASSSRTSGGLIYEQYF. The CDR3 DNA reads as TGTGCCAGCAGTTCCCGGACTAGCGGGGGGTTAATCTACGAGCAGTACTTC.

V and J are TRBV5-5 and TRBJ1-5, with TRBD1 matching over 9 bases. Germline V gene sequence: CDR1 SGHKS, CDR2 YYEKEE (reference sequence). The CDR3 contains 16 residues. Germline trimming cut 4 bases from V and 6 bases from J; bases unmatched to any gene: 11. The CDR3 region has the DNA TGTGCCAGCAGCGGGGGGACAGGGCGAAGCGGTCAGCCCCAGCATTTT. This translates into CASSGGTGRSGQPQHF.

The chain recombines TRBV5-1 with TRBJ2-7; TRBD1 aligns across 8 bases. V trimming: 5 bases; J trimming: 3 bases; junction bases outside the gene matches: 16. Germline assignment: CDR1 SGHRS and CDR2 YFSETQ. The CDR3 contains 17 residues. The CDR3 DNA is TGCGCCAGCAGTTCAGTACCGCGCGGGACAGGTCTCTACGAGCAGTACTTC. Residues: CASSSVPRGTGLYEQYF.

This chain uses TRBV3-1 (or the pseudogene TRBV3-2) with TRBJ2-1; D may be TRBD2 (5 bases). Germline assignment: CDR1 LGHDT and CDR2 YNNKEL (reference sequence). Trimming stripped 1 base from V and 4 bases from J, with 8 bases between. The CDR3 has 14 residues. As DNA, the CDR3 is TGTGCCAGCAGCCAAGTAGGCGGGTACAATGAGCAGTTCTTC. Translation: CASSQVGGYNEQFF.

The chain's CDR3 is CASSPTVSMNTEAFF. As DNA, the CDR3 is TGTGCCAGCAGCCCCACGGTGAGCATGAACACTGAAGCTTTCTTT. The chain carries TRBV7-6 and TRBJ1-1; no definite D call. V was pared by 5 bases and J by 0 bases, with 13 bases between. Looked up from germline, CDR1 is SGHVS and CDR2 is FNYEAQ. This CDR3 contains 15 residues.

This sequence joins TRBV5-1 and TRBJ2-7; weak D call: TRBD1 (6 bases). The CDR3 covers 14 residues. V was shortened by 0 bases and J by 7 bases, with 14 bases between the two germline ends. In germline, CDR1 is SGHRS, CDR2 YFSETQ. The CDR3 here is CASSLDRVGREQYF. CDR3 DNA sequence: TGCGCCAGCAGCTTGGACAGGGTCGGACGTGAGCAGTACTTC.

The DNA for the CDR3 is TGTGCCATCAGTGACTCCGGGACAGGGGTCGAGCAGTACTTC. Translating gives CAISDSGTGVEQYF. V and J are TRBV10-3 and TRBJ2-7; 10 bases are shared with TRBD1. The CDR3 spans 14 residues. J gave up 6 bases and V 3 bases, and 5 bases lay outside the gene matches. Germline CDR1 and CDR2: ENHRY and SYGVKD.

This clone has a single count. The gene calls are TRBV5-1 and TRBJ2-5; 7 bases are a match to TRBD2. The CDR3 spans 17 residues. The V gene's germline CDR1 is SGHRS and CDR2 YFSETQ. V gave up 4 bases and J gave up 4 bases; unmatched junction bases: 16. The CDR3, as DNA: TGCGCCAGCAGCAGGTTGTGGCGGGGGAGCCAAGTAGAGACCCAGTACTTC. As protein: CASSRLWRGSQVETQYF.

The V call is TRBV9, the J call TRBJ1-1; weak D call: TRBD1 (5 bases). The germline gives CDR1 SGDLS, CDR2 YYNGEE. The CDR3 runs 14 residues. Trimming pared 3 bases from V and 0 bases from J, leaving 9 bases between. The CDR3 region is CASSGGTLNTEAFF. The CDR3 DNA follows: TGTGCCAGCAGCGGCGGGACGTTGAACACTGAAGCTTTCTTT.

The rearrangement links TRBV27 to TRBJ2-2; 7 nucleotides line up with TRBD1. This CDR3 is built from 14 residues. The V gene's germline CDR1 is MNHEY and CDR2 SMNVEV (reference sequence). Unmatched junction bases numbered 5, after V lost 4 bases and J lost 6 bases. CDR3 DNA: TGTGCCAGCAGTTCGGGACAGCCCGCCGGGGAGCTGTTTTTT. Translated: CASSSGQPAGELFF.

The chain uses TRBV28 and TRBJ1-3; D might be TRBD1 (6 bases). With 5 bases removed from V and 1 base from J, the gap between germline ends came to 18 bases. Germline CDR1 is MDHEN and CDR2 is SYDVKM. This CDR3 comprises 17 residues. As DNA, the CDR3 is TGTGCCAGCAGTAACCTAATTCGGACAGTTTCTGGAAACACCATATATTTT. Amino acid sequence: CASSNLIRTVSGNTIYF.